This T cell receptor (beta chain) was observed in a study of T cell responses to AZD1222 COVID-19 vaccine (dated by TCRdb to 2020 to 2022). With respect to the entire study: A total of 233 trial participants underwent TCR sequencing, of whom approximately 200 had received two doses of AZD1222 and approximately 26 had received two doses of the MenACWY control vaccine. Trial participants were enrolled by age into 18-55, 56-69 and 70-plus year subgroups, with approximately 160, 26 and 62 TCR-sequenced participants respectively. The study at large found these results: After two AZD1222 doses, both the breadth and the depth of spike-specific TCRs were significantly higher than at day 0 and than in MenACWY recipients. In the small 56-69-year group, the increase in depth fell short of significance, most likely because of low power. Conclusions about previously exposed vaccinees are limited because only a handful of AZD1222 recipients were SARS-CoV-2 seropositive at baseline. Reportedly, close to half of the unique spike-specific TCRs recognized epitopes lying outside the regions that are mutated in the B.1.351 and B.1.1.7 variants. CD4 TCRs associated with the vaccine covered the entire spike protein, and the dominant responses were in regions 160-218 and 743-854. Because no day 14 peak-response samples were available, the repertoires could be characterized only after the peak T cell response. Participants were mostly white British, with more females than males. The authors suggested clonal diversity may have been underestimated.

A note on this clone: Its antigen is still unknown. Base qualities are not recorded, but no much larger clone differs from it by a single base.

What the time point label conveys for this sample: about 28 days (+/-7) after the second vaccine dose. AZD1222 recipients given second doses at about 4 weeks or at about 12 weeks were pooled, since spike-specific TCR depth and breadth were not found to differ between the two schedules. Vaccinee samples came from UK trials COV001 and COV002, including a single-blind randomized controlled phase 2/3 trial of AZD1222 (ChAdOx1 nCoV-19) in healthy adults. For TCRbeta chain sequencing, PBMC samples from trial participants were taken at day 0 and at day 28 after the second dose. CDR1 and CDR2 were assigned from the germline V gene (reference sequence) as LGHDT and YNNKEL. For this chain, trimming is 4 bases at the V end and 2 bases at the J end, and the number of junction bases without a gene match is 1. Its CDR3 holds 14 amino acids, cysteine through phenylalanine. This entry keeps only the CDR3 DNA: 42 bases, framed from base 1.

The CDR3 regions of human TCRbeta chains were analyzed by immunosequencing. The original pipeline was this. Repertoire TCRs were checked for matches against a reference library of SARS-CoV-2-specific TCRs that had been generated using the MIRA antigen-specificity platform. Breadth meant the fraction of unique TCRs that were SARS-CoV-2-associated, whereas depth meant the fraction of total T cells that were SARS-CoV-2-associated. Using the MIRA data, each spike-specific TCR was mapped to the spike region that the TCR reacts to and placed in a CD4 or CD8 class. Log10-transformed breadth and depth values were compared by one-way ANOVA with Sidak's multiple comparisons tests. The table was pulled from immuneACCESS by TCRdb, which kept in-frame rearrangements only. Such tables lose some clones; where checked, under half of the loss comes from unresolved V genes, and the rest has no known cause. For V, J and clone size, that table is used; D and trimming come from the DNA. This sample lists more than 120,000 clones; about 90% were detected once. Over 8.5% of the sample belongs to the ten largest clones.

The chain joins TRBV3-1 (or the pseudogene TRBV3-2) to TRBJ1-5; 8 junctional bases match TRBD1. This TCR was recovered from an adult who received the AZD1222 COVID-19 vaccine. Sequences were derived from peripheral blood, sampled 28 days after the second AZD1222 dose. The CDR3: CASSPTGGNQPQHF. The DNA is TGTGCCAGCAGCCCGACAGGGGGCAATCAGCCCCAGCATTTT.